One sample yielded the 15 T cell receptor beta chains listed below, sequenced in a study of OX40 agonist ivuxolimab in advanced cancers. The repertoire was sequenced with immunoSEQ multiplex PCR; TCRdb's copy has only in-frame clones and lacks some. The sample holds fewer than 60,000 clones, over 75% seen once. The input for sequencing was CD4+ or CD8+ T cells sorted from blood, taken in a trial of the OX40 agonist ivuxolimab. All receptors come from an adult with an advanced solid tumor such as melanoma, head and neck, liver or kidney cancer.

Written as DNA, the CDR3 is TGTGCCAGCAGCCCCATAGTCGCAGGCGGGAACACTGAAGCTTTCTTT. Protein: CASSPIVAGGNTEAFF. This chain uses TRBV7-9 with TRBJ1-1; D not resolved. This CDR3 is built from 16 residues. In germline, CDR1 is SEHNR, CDR2 FQNEAQ (reference sequence). The V end lost 5 bases, the J end lost 1 base, and 17 bases lay between the germline ends.

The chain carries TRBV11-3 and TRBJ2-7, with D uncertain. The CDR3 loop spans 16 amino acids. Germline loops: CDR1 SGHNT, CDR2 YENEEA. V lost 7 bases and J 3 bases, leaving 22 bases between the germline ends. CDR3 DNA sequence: TGTGCCAGCACCCTGACAAGTTCACTTAGACTCTACGAGCAGTACTTC. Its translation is CASTLTSSLRLYEQYF.

CDR3 in amino acids: CASSPGQFYQPQHF. CDR3 DNA: TGTGCCAGCAGCCCTGGGCAGTTCTATCAGCCCCAGCATTTT. J is TRBJ1-5 and V is TRBV6-5; D unresolved. There are 14 residues in the CDR3. Germline V gene data show CDR1 as MNHEY and CDR2 as SVGAGI. The V end lost 6 bases, the J end lost 5 bases, and 14 bases lay between the germline ends.

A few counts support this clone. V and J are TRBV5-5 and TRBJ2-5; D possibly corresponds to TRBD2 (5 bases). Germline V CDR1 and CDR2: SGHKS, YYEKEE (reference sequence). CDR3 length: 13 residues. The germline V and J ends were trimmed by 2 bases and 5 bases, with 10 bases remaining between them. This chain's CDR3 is CASSFRGGETQYF. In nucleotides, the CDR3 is TGTGCCAGCAGCTTTCGGGGTGGGGAGACCCAGTACTTC.

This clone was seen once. As DNA, the CDR3 is TGTGCCAGTAGTATTGCGACAGGGACTAATGAAAAACTGTTTTTT. It is translated as CASSIATGTNEKLFF. The chain employs TRBV19 and TRBJ1-4; 7 bases map to TRBD1. V shed 3 bases and J 2 bases; nucleotides not matched to a gene: 3. CDR1 LNHDA and CDR2 SQIVND come from the germline V gene (reference sequence). There are 15 residues in the CDR3. The whole variable domain, filled in from reference TRBV19 and TRBJ1-4, reads DGGITQSPKYLFRKEGQNVTLSCEQNLNHDAMYWYRQDPGQGLRLIYYSQIVNDFQKGDIAEGYSVSREKKESFPLTVTSAQKNPTAFYLCASSIATGTNEKLFFGSGTQLSVL.

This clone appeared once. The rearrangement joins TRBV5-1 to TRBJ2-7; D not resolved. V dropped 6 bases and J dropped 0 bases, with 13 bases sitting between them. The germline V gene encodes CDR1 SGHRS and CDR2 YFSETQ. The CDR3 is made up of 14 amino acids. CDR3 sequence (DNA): TGCGCCAGCACCCCAGGTCCAAGCTCCTACGAGCAGTACTTC. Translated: CASTPGPSSYEQYF.

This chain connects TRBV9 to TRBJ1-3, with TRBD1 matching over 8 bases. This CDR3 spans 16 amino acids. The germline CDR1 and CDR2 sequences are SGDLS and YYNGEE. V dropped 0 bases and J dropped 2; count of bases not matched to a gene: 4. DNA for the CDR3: TGTGCCAGCAGCGTAGCTACGGGACAGGCTGGAAACACCATATATTTT. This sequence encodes CASSVATGQAGNTIYF.

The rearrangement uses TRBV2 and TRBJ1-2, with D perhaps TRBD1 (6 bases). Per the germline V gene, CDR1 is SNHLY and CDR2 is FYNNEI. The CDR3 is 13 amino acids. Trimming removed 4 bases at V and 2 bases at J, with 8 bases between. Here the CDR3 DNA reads TGTGCCAGCAGTGCGGACAGAAACTATGGCTACACCTTC. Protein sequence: CASSADRNYGYTF.

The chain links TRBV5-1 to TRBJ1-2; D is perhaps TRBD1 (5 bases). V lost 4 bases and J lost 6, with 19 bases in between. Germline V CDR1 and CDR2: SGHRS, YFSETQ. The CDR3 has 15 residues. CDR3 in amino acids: CASSPGRIATDGYTF. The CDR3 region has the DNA TGCGCCAGCAGCCCGGGACGGATCGCTACGGATGGCTACACCTTC.

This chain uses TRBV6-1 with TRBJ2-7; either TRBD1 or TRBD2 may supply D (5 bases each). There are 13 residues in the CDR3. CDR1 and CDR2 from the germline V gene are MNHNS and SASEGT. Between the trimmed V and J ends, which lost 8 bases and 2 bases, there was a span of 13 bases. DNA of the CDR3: TGTGCCAGCGGAAAAGGGACCCCCTACGAGCAGTACTTC. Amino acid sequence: CASGKGTPYEQYF.

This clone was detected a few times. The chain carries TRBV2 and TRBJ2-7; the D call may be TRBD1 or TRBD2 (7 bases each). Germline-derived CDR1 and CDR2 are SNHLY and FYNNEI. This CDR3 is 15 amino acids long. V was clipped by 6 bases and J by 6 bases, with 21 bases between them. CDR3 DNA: TGTGCCAGCAGCGGCGGGGAGGGGGCAGGTGCCGAGCAGTACTTC. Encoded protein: CASSGGEGAGAEQYF.

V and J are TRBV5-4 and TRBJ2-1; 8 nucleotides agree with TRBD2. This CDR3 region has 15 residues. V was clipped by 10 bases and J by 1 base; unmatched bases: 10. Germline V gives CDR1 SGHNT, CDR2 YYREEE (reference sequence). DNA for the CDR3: TGTGCCGCCAACGGGGGGGTATCTTCCTACAATGAGCAGTTCTTC. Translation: CAANGGVSSYNEQFF.

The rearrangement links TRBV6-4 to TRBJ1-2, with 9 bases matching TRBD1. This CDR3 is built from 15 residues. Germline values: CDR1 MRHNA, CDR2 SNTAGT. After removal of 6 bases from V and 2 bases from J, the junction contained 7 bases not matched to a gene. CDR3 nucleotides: TGTGCCAGCAGGGAGGGGACAGGGAGGAACTATGGCTACACCTTC. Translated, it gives CASREGTGRNYGYTF.

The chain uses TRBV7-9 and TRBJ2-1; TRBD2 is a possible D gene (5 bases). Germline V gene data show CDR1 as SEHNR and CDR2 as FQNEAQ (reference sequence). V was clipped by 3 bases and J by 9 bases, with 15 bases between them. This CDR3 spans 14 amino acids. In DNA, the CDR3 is TGTGCCAGCAGCTTCGGCGGGTCAGGTTCTGAGCAGTTCTTC. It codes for CASSFGGSGSEQFF.

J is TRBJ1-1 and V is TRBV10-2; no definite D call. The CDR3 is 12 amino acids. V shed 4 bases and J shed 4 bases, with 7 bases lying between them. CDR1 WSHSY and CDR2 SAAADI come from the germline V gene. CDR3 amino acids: CASSARGTEAFF. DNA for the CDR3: TGCGCCAGCAGTGCCCGGGGCACTGAAGCTTTCTTT.